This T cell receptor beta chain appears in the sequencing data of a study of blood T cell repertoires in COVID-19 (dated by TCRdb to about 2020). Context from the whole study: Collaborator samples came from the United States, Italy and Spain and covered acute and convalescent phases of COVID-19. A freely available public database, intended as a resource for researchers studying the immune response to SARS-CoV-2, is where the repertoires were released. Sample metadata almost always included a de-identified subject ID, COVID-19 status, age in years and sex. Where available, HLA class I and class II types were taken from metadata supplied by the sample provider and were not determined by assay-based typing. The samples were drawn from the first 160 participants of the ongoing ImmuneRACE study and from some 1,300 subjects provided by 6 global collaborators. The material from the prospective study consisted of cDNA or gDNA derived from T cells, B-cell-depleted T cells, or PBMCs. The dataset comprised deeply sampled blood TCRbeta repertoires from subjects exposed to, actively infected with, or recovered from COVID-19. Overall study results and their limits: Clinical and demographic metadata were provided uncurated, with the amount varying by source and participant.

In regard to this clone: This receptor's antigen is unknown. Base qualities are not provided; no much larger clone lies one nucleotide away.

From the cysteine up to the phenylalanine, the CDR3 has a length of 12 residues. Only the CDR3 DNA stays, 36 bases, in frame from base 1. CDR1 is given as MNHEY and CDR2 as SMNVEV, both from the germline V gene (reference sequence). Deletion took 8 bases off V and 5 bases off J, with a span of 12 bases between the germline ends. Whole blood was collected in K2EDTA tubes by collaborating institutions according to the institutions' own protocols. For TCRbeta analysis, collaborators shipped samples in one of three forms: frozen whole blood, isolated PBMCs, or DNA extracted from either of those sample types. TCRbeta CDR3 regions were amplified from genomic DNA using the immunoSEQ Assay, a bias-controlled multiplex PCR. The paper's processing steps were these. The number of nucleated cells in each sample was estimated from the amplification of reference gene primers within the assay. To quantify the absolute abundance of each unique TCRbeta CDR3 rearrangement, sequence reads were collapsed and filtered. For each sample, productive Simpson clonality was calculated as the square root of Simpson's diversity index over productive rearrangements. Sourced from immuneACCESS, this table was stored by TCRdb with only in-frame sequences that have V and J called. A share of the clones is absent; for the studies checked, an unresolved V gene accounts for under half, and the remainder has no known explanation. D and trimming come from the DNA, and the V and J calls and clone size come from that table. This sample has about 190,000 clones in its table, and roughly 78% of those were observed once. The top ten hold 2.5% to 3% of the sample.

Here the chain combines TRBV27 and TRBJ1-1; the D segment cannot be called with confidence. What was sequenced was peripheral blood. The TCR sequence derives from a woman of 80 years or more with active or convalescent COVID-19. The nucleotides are TGTGCCAGCGGCCTGCGGGAGACTGAAGCTTTCTTT. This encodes CASGLRETEAFF.